The sequence of this T cell receptor beta chain was determined in a study of metastatic and nonmetastatic thyroid tumors. The CDR3 totals 16 residues. Germline loops: CDR1 MNHEY, CDR2 SMNVEV (reference sequence). Details on this clone: One end of the junction fails to match germline, which may point to a read error.

Through MiXCR, TCRdb re-clonotyped the PCR reads. The table has 35,000 to 50,000 clones, less than 5% seen once; the top ten hold around a tenth. Until they underwent thyroid surgery, no patient had received any treatment. The sequence was collected from a female donor with papillary thyroid cancer or a benign thyroid nodule (not recorded which). Some clones in this sample may be carry-over from other donors' samples. This chain uses TRBV27 with TRBJ2-4, with a tentative D call TRBD1 (6 bases). The source material was blood. As DNA, the CDR3 is TGTGCCAGCAGAACCGATTTGGGGGCCGACCGGGGCACTCAGTGCTTT. Its protein is CASRTDLGADRGTQCF.